This record looks at one TCR beta chain sequence and its context. What it recognizes is unknown. This sample was taken from a study of breast tumors, draining lymph nodes, adjacent tissues. Whole-study findings and limits: Tumor T cell lymph node origin was a supported hypothesis, not proven.

V gave up 6 bases and J gave up 0 bases; unmatched junction bases: 9. CDR3 length: 16 amino acids. Germline lookup yields CDR1 WNHNN and CDR2 SYGVQD (reference sequence). Each CDR3 protein is one row after TCRdb ran MiXCR on the multiplex PCR reads. The sample has about 20,000 distinct CDR3 sequences; roughly 50% are singletons. Material: breast tumor tissue. The source of this sequence is a female donor with breast cancer. Some clones in this sample may be carry-over from other donors' samples. The V gene is TRBV10-1, the J gene TRBJ2-3, with 7 bases aligning to TRBD2. DNA of the CDR3: TGCGCCAGCAGCGAAGGCGGGAGTCCGAGCACAGATACGCAGTATTTT. Its translation: CASSEGGSPSTDTQYF.